This passage covers 17 T cell receptor beta chains from one sample sequenced in a study of shared clonotypes between healthy human individuals. Sequenced by immunoSEQ multiplex PCR; TCRdb stores in-frame clones only, minus some. This table holds around 2.1 million clones, 95% found once. Sequencing input: naive CD4+ T cells sorted from blood. The subset here: CD45RA+ positively selected. These receptors were obtained from a man between 18 and 35 years old in good health.

The chain couples TRBV29-1 to TRBJ2-3, with 11 bases matching TRBD2. The CDR3 extends over 13 amino acids. The V gene's germline CDR1 is SQVTM and CDR2 ANQGSEA. With 6 bases clipped from V and 10 bases from J, the junction kept 9 bases outside the gene matches. The CDR3: CSVSPTSGTAQYF. The CDR3 bases are TGCAGCGTCAGTCCGACTAGCGGGACGGCGCAGTATTTT.

A single count supports this clone. This chain joins TRBV19 and TRBJ2-7; D is possibly TRBD2 (6 bases). In germline, CDR1 is LNHDA, CDR2 SQIVND (reference sequence). The CDR3 sequence is 14 residues long. The V end was cut by 3 bases, the J end by 3 bases, with 12 bases between. The CDR3: CASSIWDGSYEQYF. CDR3 bases: TGTGCCAGTAGTATCTGGGACGGGAGCTACGAGCAGTACTTC.

This clone has a single count. This chain joins TRBV15 and TRBJ1-3; D remains ambiguous. This CDR3 comprises 13 residues. V lost 5 bases and J 3 bases, leaving 8 bases between the germline ends. CDR1 and CDR2 (germline): LNHNV, YYDKDF (reference sequence). The CDR3: CATSGVGGNTIYF. DNA for the CDR3: TGTGCCACCAGCGGGGTGGGTGGAAACACCATATATTTT.

The J gene is TRBJ1-6, the V gene TRBV6-1; no reliable D call. The CDR3 contains 14 residues. Germline V lookup: CDR1 MNHNS, CDR2 SASEGT. Trimming pared 2 bases from V and 13 bases from J, leaving 15 bases between. CDR3 in amino acids: CASSESNSAYPLHF. CDR3 nucleotides: TGTGCCAGCAGTGAAAGTAACAGTGCGTATCCCCTCCACTTT.

This clone was picked up one time. The J gene is TRBJ2-2, the V gene TRBV6-6; 8 nucleotides align to TRBD1. This CDR3 contains 15 residues. V lost 6 bases to trimming and J lost 0 bases; unmatched junction nucleotides: 3. Germline CDR1 is MNHNY and CDR2 is SVGAGI (reference sequence). The CDR3 DNA sequence: TGTGCCAGCAGGCAGACAGGGGCGAACACCGGGGAGCTGTTTTTT. Protein: CASRQTGANTGELFF.

V and J are TRBV6-1 and TRBJ1-5, with D possibly being TRBD1 (5 bases). The CDR3 has 17 amino acids. Germline V gene sequence: CDR1 MNHNS, CDR2 SASEGT. Trimming shortened V by 4 bases and J by 1 base, and 17 bases separated the two germline ends. CDR3 bases: TGTGCCAGCAGTGCCACAAAGGGGAGGGTGAGCAATCAGCCCCAGCATTTT. Translation gives CASSATKGRVSNQPQHF.

A single count supports this clone. The J gene is TRBJ1-2, the V gene TRBV6-1; D might be TRBD1 (5 bases). CDR1 is MNHNS, CDR2 SASEGT, per germline. Trimming pared 5 bases from V and 6 bases from J, leaving 13 bases between. The CDR3 covers 13 residues. CDR3 DNA sequence: TGTGCCAGCAGTATGGCAGGGAAGGATGGCTACACCTTC. This gives the protein CASSMAGKDGYTF.

This chain uses TRBV25-1 with TRBJ2-3; TRBD2 agrees at 13 bases. The CDR3 runs to 16 residues. Germline V gene data show CDR1 as MGHDK and CDR2 as SYGVNS. With V trimmed by 5 bases and J by 2 bases, 4 bases remained unmatched. The chain's CDR3 is CASSLGLAGTTDTQYF. The CDR3 DNA sequence: TGTGCCAGCAGTTTGGGACTAGCGGGAACCACAGATACGCAGTATTTT.

The chain combines TRBV10-2 with TRBJ2-3; 7 nucleotides agree with TRBD1. Germline V lookup: CDR1 WSHSY, CDR2 SAAADI. The trim removed 0 bases at V and 2 bases at J, leaving 11 bases unmatched. The CDR3 totals 18 residues. Here the CDR3 DNA reads TGCGCCAGCAGTGAGTCGGCAGGGGGTTCCGTTTTCACAGATACGCAGTATTTT. Translating gives CASSESAGGSVFTDTQYF.

In the case of this clone: The sample has other DNA sequences that encode this CDR3 too. This rearrangement joins TRBV9 to TRBJ1-5, with 9 bases lining up with TRBD1. V was clipped by 0 bases and J by 2 bases; unmatched bases: 3. Germline lookup yields CDR1 SGDLS and CDR2 YYNGEE. The CDR3 sequence is 16 residues long. In DNA form, the CDR3 reads TGTGCCAGCAGCGTAGGGGGACAGGGAGGCAATCAGCCCCAGCATTTT. As protein: CASSVGGQGGNQPQHF.

This chain links TRBV13 with TRBJ2-3; D unclear. This CDR3 has 14 amino acids. Germline V CDR1 and CDR2: PRHDT, FYEKMQ (reference sequence). V dropped 6 bases and J dropped 2 bases, with 12 bases sitting between them. DNA for the CDR3: TGTGCCAGCAGTTCGAAAAGGGACACAGATACGCAGTATTTT. Translation gives CASSSKRDTDTQYF.

V gene TRBV6-5 combines with J gene TRBJ2-7, with D possibly being TRBD1 (5 bases). The ends were cut back, 0 bases at V and 3 bases at J, with 9 bases in the middle. The CDR3 is made up of 14 amino acids. Germline CDR1 is MNHEY and CDR2 is SVGAGI. This chain's CDR3 is CASSYSQDNYEQYF. The CDR3 nucleotides read TGTGCCAGCAGTTACTCACAGGATAACTACGAGCAGTACTTC.

The chain links TRBV5-1 to TRBJ1-2; maybe TRBD1 (6 bases). V was trimmed by 0 bases and J by 2 bases, leaving 14 bases between them. This CDR3 region has 16 residues. Germline CDR1 and CDR2: SGHRS and YFSETQ. The CDR3, as DNA: TGCGCCAGCAGCTTGGGCGGGGGGCGCGAAAACTATGGCTACACCTTC. Translating gives CASSLGGGRENYGYTF.

This clone has just one count. This chain's CDR3 is CASSRTDFYGYTF. DNA for the CDR3: TGTGCCAGCAGCCGGACAGACTTCTATGGCTACACCTTC. This chain joins TRBV7-9 and TRBJ1-2; possibly TRBD1 for D (6 bases). CDR1 and CDR2 from the germline V gene are SEHNR and FQNEAQ (reference sequence). Trimming removed 5 bases at V and 4 bases at J, with 11 bases between. This CDR3 spans 13 amino acids.

This chain links TRBV4-1 with TRBJ2-3; 8 nucleotides align to TRBD2. The CDR3 has 16 residues. CDR1 MGHRA and CDR2 YSYEKL come from the germline V gene. V was clipped by 1 base and J by 2 bases; unmatched bases: 5. The CDR3 spells CASSQVGTRFTDTQYF. CDR3 in DNA: TGCGCCAGCAGCCAAGTTGGGACTAGATTCACAGATACGCAGTATTTT.

The chain is built from TRBV5-1 and TRBJ2-7; 10 positions match TRBD1. CDR1 SGHRS and CDR2 YFSETQ come from the germline V gene. J was trimmed by 2 bases and V by 3 bases; bases with no gene match: 5. The CDR3 contains 15 residues. Written as DNA, the CDR3 is TGCGCCAGCAGCTGGGGACAGGGGCCCCCCTACGAGCAGTACTTC. Its translation: CASSWGQGPPYEQYF.

This clone was counted a few times. This rearrangement joins TRBV11-2 to TRBJ2-5; D uncertain. The germline CDR1 and CDR2 sequences are SGHAT and FQNNGV. V was clipped by 3 bases and J by 2 bases, with 16 bases between them. This CDR3 has 16 residues. The CDR3 nucleotides are TGTGCCAGCAGCTTGGGGAATAGGGTGACACAAGAGACCCAGTACTTC. Translated, it gives CASSLGNRVTQETQYF.